The 19 T cell receptor beta chains reported below all come from one sample, sequenced in a study of T cell changes during pregnancy in multiple sclerosis. The table came from immunoSEQ multiplex PCR; TCRdb's copy has only in-frame clones and leaves some out. The sample lists 75,000 to 80,000 clones; under 95% were seen once. This material consisted of peripheral blood, taken after pregnancy. The receptors originated from a female donor in good health, enrolled as a control in a pregnancy study.

The chain is built from TRBV28 and TRBJ2-5; 7 positions match TRBD2. Per germline, CDR1 MDHEN and CDR2 SYDVKM. The CDR3 is made up of 16 amino acids. The J segment lost 2 bases and the V segment lost 3 bases, leaving 9 bases of the junction unmatched. CDR3 amino acids: CASSLKDGGYQETQYF. The CDR3, as DNA: TGTGCCAGCAGTTTGAAGGACGGGGGGTATCAAGAGACCCAGTACTTC.

This rearrangement joins TRBV6-5 to TRBJ1-6; D is unclear. CDR3 length equals 15 residues. CDR1 and CDR2 from the germline V gene are MNHEY and SVGAGI. The germline V and J ends were trimmed by 3 bases and 7 bases, with 13 bases remaining between them. This CDR3 is CASSYRRTGNSPLHF. The CDR3 DNA reads TGTGCCAGCAGTTATCGACGGACGGGAAATTCACCCCTCCACTTT.

V and J are TRBV9 and TRBJ1-2, with D possibly matching TRBD1 (6 bases). In germline, CDR1 is SGDLS, CDR2 YYNGEE. Trimming took 2 bases from V and 4 from J, leaving 12 bases between them. CDR3 length equals 14 residues. This CDR3 reads CASSVERQAYGYTF. In DNA form, the CDR3 reads TGTGCCAGCAGCGTTGAACGACAGGCCTATGGCTACACCTTC.

V is TRBV5-6 and J is TRBJ2-7, with 8 bases aligning to TRBD1. The J segment lost 5 bases and the V segment lost 4 bases, leaving 14 bases of the junction unmatched. The germline CDR1 and CDR2 sequences are SGHDT and YYEEEE. The CDR3 is 16 amino acids. The CDR3 spells CASSGTGASYLHEQYF. The CDR3 DNA is TGTGCCAGCAGCGGGACAGGAGCCTCGTATCTCCACGAGCAGTACTTC.

V is TRBV6-4 and J is TRBJ1-1; D unresolved. V shed 6 bases and J shed 4 bases, with 12 bases lying between them. The CDR3 is made up of 13 amino acids. Germline-derived CDR1 and CDR2 are MRHNA and SNTAGT. The CDR3 DNA follows: TGTGCCAGCAGCGCCGAGGCGGGCACTGAAGCTTTCTTT. This gives the protein CASSAEAGTEAFF.

J is TRBJ2-5 and V is TRBV4-2; perhaps TRBD2 as D (7 bases). Germline loops: CDR1 LGHNA, CDR2 YNFKEQ. Deletions cut 4 bases from V and 4 bases from J, with 16 bases between. The CDR3 is 15 residues long. The CDR3 region has the DNA TGTGCCAGCAGCCTAGGGGGGGTTCAAGGAGAGACCCAGTACTTC. As protein: CASSLGGVQGETQYF.

The V call is TRBV28, the J call TRBJ2-3, with D tentatively TRBD2 (5 bases). V shed 5 bases and J shed 4 bases, with 19 bases lying between them. The germline gives CDR1 MDHEN, CDR2 SYDVKM. The CDR3 length is 16 residues. The CDR3 coding sequence is TGTGCCAGCAGTCCAGAGGGAGTTGGTCTGGCAGATACGCAGTATTTT. Its translation is CASSPEGVGLADTQYF.

The chain employs TRBV4-2 and TRBJ2-2; D is unclear. The CDR3 is 14 residues long. The V end was cut by 4 bases, the J end by 4 bases, with 10 bases between. CDR1 and CDR2 (germline): LGHNA, YNFKEQ. CDR3 loop: CASSRRLFTGELFF. In DNA form, the CDR3 reads TGTGCCAGCAGCCGGAGACTTTTCACCGGGGAGCTGTTTTTT.

This chain uses TRBV18 with TRBJ1-2; 8 nucleotides agree with TRBD1. Germline-derived CDR1 and CDR2 are KGHSH and LQKENI. V lost 3 bases and J lost 6; bases outside the gene matches: 6. This CDR3 is built from 14 residues. CDR3 region: CASSPDRGADGYTF. The CDR3 DNA sequence: TGTGCCAGCTCACCCGACAGGGGAGCAGATGGCTACACCTTC.

The chain is built from TRBV25-1 and TRBJ1-4; the match to TRBD1 covers 7 bases. Per germline, CDR1 MGHDK and CDR2 SYGVNS. CDR3 length equals 15 residues. V lost 7 bases and J lost 8; bases outside the gene matches: 13. The CDR3 here is CASTRKGQRGEKLFF. In DNA form, the CDR3 reads TGTGCCAGCACCCGAAAGGGACAGCGGGGGGAAAAACTGTTTTTT.

This chain links TRBV6-1 with TRBJ1-6; 7 bases are shared with TRBD1. Germline CDR1 reads MNHNS; CDR2 reads SASEGT. After removal of 6 bases from V and 5 bases from J, the junction contained 4 bases not matched to a gene. This CDR3 has 14 residues. DNA of the CDR3: TGTGCCAGCAGGGGGACAGCCAATAATTCACCCCTCCACTTT. This codes for CASRGTANNSPLHF.

This clone came up a few times. The V call is TRBV19, the J call TRBJ2-1; D gene ambiguous. This CDR3 spans 13 amino acids. Germline-derived CDR1 and CDR2 are LNHDA and SQIVND (reference sequence). The V and J ends lost 0 bases and 4 bases respectively, with 4 bases between them. The CDR3 coding sequence is TGTGCCAGTAGTATAGACGTGTACAATGAGCAGTTCTTC. Protein: CASSIDVYNEQFF.

This chain connects TRBV10-1 to TRBJ2-3; TRBD2 might be the D (6 bases). The CDR3 contains 15 residues. Looked up from germline, CDR1 is WNHNN and CDR2 is SYGVQD (reference sequence). Deletions cut 4 bases from V and 0 bases from J, with 11 bases between. The CDR3 DNA is TGCGCCAGCAGTGCCCTCAGCGGGAGCACAGATACGCAGTATTTT. This gives the protein CASSALSGSTDTQYF.

V and J are TRBV7-8 and TRBJ1-2; D is unclear. The ends were cut back, 1 base at V and 8 bases at J, with 17 bases in the middle. The CDR3 is 15 amino acids. Germline V lookup: CDR1 SGHVS, CDR2 FQNEAQ. CDR3 coding DNA: TGTGCCAGCAGCTTAGGTTCGGGGAAGGCGGGGGGCTACACCTTC. Its translation: CASSLGSGKAGGYTF.

V usage is TRBV18 and J usage is TRBJ2-7; 8 nucleotides align to TRBD1. The CDR3 contains 13 residues. The V gene's germline CDR1 is KGHSH and CDR2 LQKENI. Trimming cost V 2 bases and J 3 bases; bases outside gene matches: 0. The CDR3 bases are TGTGCCAGCTCACCAGGGACAGGCTACGAGCAGTACTTC. Encoded protein: CASSPGTGYEQYF.

Comment on this clone: Germline and junction disagree at one end, which may indicate a read error. This chain joins TRBV7-7 and TRBJ2-2; 7 bases are a match to TRBD2. Germline CDR1 reads SSHAT; CDR2 reads FNYEAQ (reference sequence). The CDR3 sequence is 16 residues long. The CDR3 DNA sequence: TGTGCTAGCAGCTTAGCCCTTCTGGGGGGGACCGGGGAGCTGTTTTTT. This sequence encodes CASSLALLGGTGELFF.

The chain uses TRBV5-5 and TRBJ2-3; D is unresolved. V shed 4 bases and J shed 2 bases, with 20 bases lying between them. The CDR3 is 17 amino acids. The V gene's germline CDR1 is SGHKS and CDR2 YYEKEE (reference sequence). The CDR3 loop reads CASSPQQSKAFTDTQYF. The CDR3, as DNA: TGTGCCAGCAGCCCCCAACAGTCAAAAGCCTTCACAGATACGCAGTATTTT.

The chain links TRBV5-1 to TRBJ2-1; a weak D match, TRBD1 (5 bases). Trimming stripped 0 bases from V and 3 bases from J, with 13 bases between. CDR1 is SGHRS, CDR2 YFSETQ, per germline. The CDR3 contains 16 residues. The CDR3 reads CASSLAPRVGYNEQFF. CDR3 DNA sequence: TGCGCCAGCAGCTTGGCTCCCAGGGTGGGCTACAATGAGCAGTTCTTC.

This clone appeared once. The chain has TRBV4-3 and TRBJ2-1; D unclear. The CDR3 sequence is 15 residues long. Germline CDR1 is LGHNA and CDR2 is YSLEER. V was clipped by 1 base and J by 0 bases, with 7 bases between them. The CDR3 sequence: CASSQVSSSYNEQFF. CDR3 coding DNA: TGCGCCAGCAGCCAAGTCTCGAGCTCCTACAATGAGCAGTTCTTC.